The 24 T cell receptor beta chains below were found in one sample sequenced in a study of response to subunit inactivated influenza vaccine. TCRdb reprocessed the RT-PCR reads via MiXCR and lists one record per CDR3 protein. The data contain about 500,000 distinct CDR3 sequences, over 10% of them singletons. The sample here was PBMCs from blood, taken about 6 weeks after vaccination. These receptor sequences come from a man aged 50 to 59 who received an inactivated influenza vaccine.

The chain joins TRBV6-5 to TRBJ2-1; TRBD1 matches 7 bases. Germline V gene sequence: CDR1 MNHEY, CDR2 SVGAGI. The CDR3 contains 14 residues. Unmatched junction bases numbered 7, after V lost 5 bases and J lost 6 bases. CDR3 residues: CASSNRQGSNEQFF. CDR3 nucleotide sequence: TGTGCCAGCAGTAACCGACAGGGTAGCAATGAGCAGTTCTTC.

This clonotype has more than one count but fewer than ten. The chain combines TRBV9 with TRBJ2-7, with a possible D match to TRBD2 (6 bases). Germline loops: CDR1 SGDLS, CDR2 YYNGEE. V dropped 0 bases and J dropped 6 bases, with 10 bases sitting between them. This CDR3 has 13 residues. As DNA, the CDR3 is TGTGCCAGCAGCGTAGCTGCGGGGTCCGAGCAGTACTTC. The encoded protein is CASSVAAGSEQYF. The complete variable domain, with remaining parts taken from reference TRBV9 and TRBJ2-7, reads DSGVTQTPKHLITATGQRVTLRCSPRSGDLSVYWYQQSLDQGLQFLIQYYNGEERAKGNILERFSAQQFPDLHSELNLSSLELGDSALYFCASSVAAGSEQYFGPGTRLTVT.

The chain uses TRBV10-3 and TRBJ2-5; D possibly corresponds to TRBD1 (5 bases). This CDR3 is built from 14 residues. CDR1 ENHRY and CDR2 SYGVKD come from the germline V gene. V lost 2 bases and J lost 1, with 8 bases in between. The DNA for the CDR3 is TGTGCCATCAGTGAGGGGGCATTCCAAGAGACCCAGTACTTC. Protein product: CAISEGAFQETQYF.

This clonotype has only a few counts. This chain joins TRBV20-1 and TRBJ1-1, with D possibly matching TRBD1 (6 bases). V dropped 4 bases and J dropped 6 bases, with 21 bases sitting between them. The CDR3 runs 15 residues. The V gene's germline CDR1 is DFQATT and CDR2 SNEGSKA (reference sequence). The CDR3 nucleotides read TGCAGTGCTAAGATACAGGGAATCCGATACGCTGAAGCTTTCTTT. Its translation is CSAKIQGIRYAEAFF.

This clonotype was detected many times. The chain has TRBV20-1 and TRBJ2-5, with a tentative D call TRBD2 (6 bases). This CDR3 region has 14 residues. Trimming took 0 bases from V and 5 from J, leaving 13 bases between them. CDR1 DFQATT and CDR2 SNEGSKA come from the germline V gene (reference sequence). Here the CDR3 reads CSARDIDAGETQYF. CDR3 nucleotide sequence: TGCAGTGCTAGAGACATCGACGCGGGGGAGACCCAGTACTTC.

This clonotype was detected a few times. This chain joins TRBV10-3 and TRBJ1-4, with no clear D. The CDR3 contains 16 residues. V gave up 0 bases and J gave up 4 bases, with 12 bases separating them. Germline V gives CDR1 ENHRY, CDR2 SYGVKD. CDR3 loop: CAISESWQALNEKLFF. CDR3 DNA sequence: TGTGCCATCAGTGAGTCGTGGCAGGCCCTTAATGAAAAACTGTTTTTT.

This clonotype was detected ten times or more. This chain links TRBV24-1 with TRBJ2-2; weak D call: TRBD1 (6 bases). The V gene's germline CDR1 is KGHDR and CDR2 SFDVKD. The CDR3 has 14 residues. Trimming removed 5 bases at V and 5 bases at J, with 11 bases between. This CDR3 is CATSGRTGTGELFF. The CDR3 nucleotides are TGTGCCACCAGTGGCAGAACAGGGACCGGGGAGCTGTTTTTT.

This chain links TRBV10-3 with TRBJ2-2; D is unclear. Germline loops: CDR1 ENHRY, CDR2 SYGVKD. The germline V and J ends were trimmed by 8 bases and 3 bases, with 10 bases remaining between them. The CDR3 has 13 residues. The CDR3 reads CAIPSHHTGELFF. CDR3 coding DNA: TGTGCCATCCCGAGTCACCACACCGGGGAGCTGTTTTTT.

V is TRBV24-1 and J is TRBJ2-2; D not certain. Germline CDR1 is KGHDR and CDR2 is SFDVKD. The CDR3 spans 14 residues. Trimming took off 7 bases at V and 1 base at J, with 9 bases between the two ends. CDR3 residues: CATRPTGNTGELFF. In DNA, the CDR3 is TGTGCCACCAGACCTACGGGGAACACCGGGGAGCTGTTTTTT.

At least ten counts were recorded for this clonotype. The chain combines TRBV5-1 with TRBJ2-1, with D unresolved. The CDR3 loop spans 15 amino acids. Deletions cut 2 bases from V and 0 bases from J, with 9 bases between. Germline lookup yields CDR1 SGHRS and CDR2 YFSETQ. CDR3 residues: CASSLIGSSYNEQFF. The CDR3 bases are TGCGCCAGCAGCTTAATAGGGTCCTCCTACAATGAGCAGTTCTTC.

In this sample, this clonotype turned up a few times. The gene calls are TRBV29-1 and TRBJ2-2; the match to TRBD1 covers 8 bases. Losses at the gene ends were 4 bases for V and 7 bases for J; bases not matched to a gene: 5. The germline V gene encodes CDR1 SQVTM and CDR2 ANQGSEA. This CDR3 spans 13 amino acids. CDR3 nucleotides: TGCAGCGTTGGTCAGGGGGCGCGCGGGGAGCTGTTTTTT. It yields the protein CSVGQGARGELFF.

This clonotype was picked up a small number of times. J is TRBJ2-7 and V is TRBV18; D unresolved. This CDR3 is built from 11 residues. Per the germline V gene, CDR1 is KGHSH and CDR2 is LQKENI. Trimming took 3 bases from V and 11 from J, leaving 11 bases between them. The CDR3 DNA is TGTGCCAGCTCACCTAGTCCCTCGGAGTACTTC. The encoded protein is CASSPSPSEYF.

The chain has TRBV4-3 and TRBJ1-4; TRBD1 is a possible D gene (6 bases). V was cut by 0 bases and J by 7 bases, with 12 bases left in between. The CDR3 is made up of 15 amino acids. In germline, CDR1 is LGHNA, CDR2 YSLEER. The CDR3 bases are TGCGCCAGCAGCCAAGAGGTCCTAGGGGGTGAAAAACTGTTTTTT. This encodes CASSQEVLGGEKLFF.

Many counts were recorded for this clonotype. The chain couples TRBV4-2 to TRBJ2-7, with TRBD1 identical over 8 bases. CDR1 and CDR2 from the germline V gene are LGHNA and YNFKEQ. The junction had 9 bases not matched to a gene; V was cut back by 3 bases and J by 2 bases. The CDR3 has 16 amino acids. The CDR3 nucleotides read TGTGCCAGCAGCCATCCGCCGGGGGACAGGACCTACGAGCAGTACTTC. This gives the protein CASSHPPGDRTYEQYF.

The sample holds a few counts of this clonotype. The V call is TRBV7-9, the J call TRBJ2-7; D is possibly TRBD1 (6 bases). The CDR3 extends over 15 amino acids. CDR1 SEHNR and CDR2 FQNEAQ come from the germline V gene (reference sequence). Trimming shortened V by 4 bases and J by 10 bases, and 23 bases separated the two germline ends. In DNA form, the CDR3 reads TGTGCCAGCAGCTCCCAGGGGATCTCGAGCATTAAACAGTACTTC. This gives the protein CASSSQGISSIKQYF. Full variable domain (remainder filled in from reference TRBV7-9 and TRBJ2-7): DTGVSQNPRHKITKRGQNVTFRCDPISEHNRLYWYRQTLGQGPEFLTYFQNEAQLEKSRLLSDRFSAERPKGSFSTLEIQRTEQGDSAMYLCASSSQGISSIKQYFGPGTRLTVT.

This clonotype was found a few times. The gene calls are TRBV7-6 and TRBJ2-3, with TRBD2 identical over 13 bases. Germline CDR1 and CDR2: SGHVS and FNYEAQ. V was clipped by 5 bases and J by 3 bases; unmatched bases: 5. The CDR3 runs 16 residues. The CDR3 loop reads CASSHRLAGGTDTQYF. CDR3 coding DNA: TGTGCCAGCAGCCATAGACTAGCGGGGGGAACAGATACGCAGTATTTT. The variable domain in full, completed from reference TRBV7-6 and TRBJ2-3, reads GAGVSQSPRYKVTKRGQDVALRCDPISGHVSLYWYRQALGQGPEFLTYFNYEAQQDKSGLPNDRFSAERPEGSISTLTIQRTEQRDSAMYRCASSHRLAGGTDTQYFGPGTRLTVL.

The chain uses TRBV7-6 and TRBJ2-1; 11 bases agree with TRBD2. Trimming cost V 0 bases and J 5 bases; bases outside gene matches: 3. Germline V lookup: CDR1 SGHVS, CDR2 FNYEAQ. The CDR3 is made up of 16 amino acids. The CDR3 region is CASSLAALAGDNEQFF. CDR3 DNA sequence: TGTGCCAGCAGCTTAGCAGCACTAGCGGGAGACAATGAGCAGTTCTTC.

The gene calls are TRBV7-9 and TRBJ2-1, with a possible D match to TRBD1 (6 bases). From germline, CDR1 is SEHNR and CDR2 FQNEAQ (reference sequence). V lost 5 bases to trimming and J lost 7 bases, with 21 bases between them. This CDR3 has 16 amino acids. CDR3 amino acids: CASSPPAGESGNEQFF. As DNA, the CDR3 is TGTGCCAGCAGCCCCCCCGCAGGGGAATCTGGGAATGAGCAGTTCTTC.

This rearrangement joins TRBV10-3 to TRBJ2-3; no definite D call. V lost 6 bases to trimming and J lost 4 bases, with 8 bases between them. The CDR3 sequence is 12 residues long. Germline values: CDR1 ENHRY, CDR2 SYGVKD. CDR3 residues: CAISLSADTQYF. As DNA, the CDR3 is TGTGCCATCAGCCTTAGTGCAGATACGCAGTATTTT.

This clonotype turned up a few times. The J gene is TRBJ1-1, the V gene TRBV5-1, with 8 bases matching TRBD1. V was clipped by 4 bases and J by 5 bases; unmatched bases: 4. The CDR3 sequence is 13 residues long. Germline V CDR1 and CDR2: SGHRS, YFSETQ. The CDR3 DNA follows: TGCGCCAGCAGCAGCACAGGGGGTACTGAAGCTTTCTTT. As protein: CASSSTGGTEAFF.

The chain has TRBV29-1 and TRBJ2-1; 7 bases fit TRBD2. The CDR3 spans 15 residues. The V gene's germline CDR1 is SQVTM and CDR2 ANQGSEA. J was trimmed by 0 bases and V by 6 bases; bases with no gene match: 8. For the CDR3, the DNA is TGCAGCGTGGAAAGCCGGGACTACTCCTACAATGAGCAGTTCTTC. Its protein product is CSVESRDYSYNEQFF.

The chain links TRBV20-1 to TRBJ2-3, with TRBD1 matching over 8 bases. Germline CDR1 is DFQATT and CDR2 is SNEGSKA (reference sequence). V shed 6 bases and J 0 bases; nucleotides not matched to a gene: 5. This CDR3 is 14 amino acids long. The CDR3 reads CSAPRQGSTDTQYF. The CDR3 coding sequence is TGCAGTGCCCCCAGACAGGGGAGCACAGATACGCAGTATTTT.

This chain joins TRBV4-3 and TRBJ2-7; 11 nucleotides line up with TRBD2. This CDR3 has 16 residues. The J segment lost 3 bases and the V segment lost 4 bases, leaving 8 bases of the junction unmatched. Germline V gene lookup returns CDR1 LGHNA and CDR2 YSLEER. CDR3 loop: CASSPEGTSGYYEQYF. The CDR3 DNA sequence: TGCGCCAGCAGCCCAGAGGGGACTAGCGGATACTACGAGCAGTACTTC.

This clonotype was found once. The chain couples TRBV3-1 to TRBJ2-5; a possible D gene is TRBD2 (6 bases). From germline, CDR1 is LGHDT and CDR2 YNNKEL (reference sequence). V shed 0 bases and J shed 9 bases, with 32 bases lying between them. CDR3 length: 20 amino acids. DNA of the CDR3: TGTGCCAGCAGCCAAGACTTCCTTGCTGGCGGCGGGGCGTTCGCTCGGCCCCAGTACTTC. Translated, it gives CASSQDFLAGGGAFARPQYF.